These 18 T cell receptor beta chains originate from one sample sequenced in a study of T cell changes during pregnancy in multiple sclerosis. Here immunoSEQ multiplex PCR was the method, and the copy in TCRdb shows in-frame clones only, minus some. This sample has under 60,000 clones; approximately 94% occur once, and the top ten carry more than 0.25%. The source material was CD4+ T cells from peripheral blood mononuclear cells, sampled in the third trimester of pregnancy. The receptors were gathered from a female donor with multiple sclerosis, enrolled in a pregnancy study.

The chain carries TRBV27 and TRBJ2-7; 11 bases match TRBD2. The germline CDR1 and CDR2 sequences are MNHEY and SMNVEV (reference sequence). V gave up 3 bases and J gave up 3 bases; unmatched junction bases: 4. The CDR3 is 15 amino acids. The CDR3 here is CASSFTLAGVYEQYF. The CDR3 DNA reads TGTGCCAGCAGTTTCACACTAGCGGGAGTCTACGAGCAGTACTTC.

V and J are TRBV28 and TRBJ1-5; tentatively, D is TRBD1 (5 bases). V lost 2 bases, J lost 6 bases, and 8 bases lay in between. The CDR3 is 13 residues long. CDR1 and CDR2 from the germline V gene are MDHEN and SYDVKM. CDR3 loop: CASSLQGFQPQHF. Written as DNA, the CDR3 is TGTGCCAGCAGTTTACAGGGCTTTCAGCCCCAGCATTTT.

This clone has a single count. The CDR3 DNA reads as TGTGCCAGCAGCCCGGCGCGGACAGACAGCTACGAGCAGTACTTC. Protein: CASSPARTDSYEQYF. The chain recombines TRBV5-6 with TRBJ2-7; tentatively, D is TRBD1 (6 bases). This CDR3 region has 15 residues. Per germline, CDR1 SGHDT and CDR2 YYEEEE. The V gene lost 4 bases and the J gene lost 3 bases, with 17 bases spanning the gap.

The gene calls are TRBV18 and TRBJ1-6, with D possibly TRBD1 on 5 matching bases. V gave up 2 bases and J gave up 2 bases, with 10 bases separating them. CDR1 is KGHSH, CDR2 LQKENI, per germline. The CDR3 length is 16 residues. The CDR3: CASSPREGTYNSPLHF. DNA for the CDR3: TGTGCCAGCTCACCAAGGGAGGGGACCTATAATTCACCCCTCCACTTT.

The chain couples TRBV5-4 to TRBJ2-2; 11 positions match TRBD2. This CDR3 region has 17 residues. V dropped 0 bases and J dropped 8; count of bases not matched to a gene: 9. In germline, CDR1 is SGHNT, CDR2 YYREEE (reference sequence). CDR3 loop: CASSLVGTSGREGELFF. The CDR3 DNA reads TGTGCCAGCAGCTTGGTAGGCACTAGCGGGAGAGAAGGGGAGCTGTTTTTT.

The V and J genes are TRBV11-3 and TRBJ2-1; 11 bases are a match to TRBD2. The germline CDR1 and CDR2 sequences are SGHNT and YENEEA. The CDR3 sequence is 18 residues long. V lost 8 bases to trimming and J lost 7 bases; unmatched junction nucleotides: 19. The DNA for the CDR3 is TGTGCCAGCGCCCCGTACCCATTTACTAGCGGGGGTGGGAATGAGCAGTTCTTC. It is translated as CASAPYPFTSGGGNEQFF.

On this clone: Additional DNA sequences in this sample encode the identical CDR3. In nucleotides, the CDR3 is TGCGCCAGCAGCCAAGGCAGGAACACTGAAGCTTTCTTT. Its protein is CASSQGRNTEAFF. The rearrangement joins TRBV4-3 to TRBJ1-1; no firm D call. V was cut by 1 base and J by 1 base, with 4 bases left in between. The CDR3 sequence is 13 residues long. Per the germline V gene, CDR1 is LGHNA and CDR2 is YSLEER.

The chain is built from TRBV9 and TRBJ2-5, with a possible D match to TRBD1 (6 bases). With 0 bases removed from V and 3 bases from J, the gap between germline ends came to 12 bases. CDR3 length equals 15 residues. The V gene's germline CDR1 is SGDLS and CDR2 YYNGEE. The CDR3 loop reads CASSVGPDREETQYF. The CDR3 DNA follows: TGTGCCAGCAGCGTAGGTCCGGACAGAGAAGAGACCCAGTACTTC. The full variable domain, in which reference TRBV9 and TRBJ2-5 provide the parts outside the CDR3, is DSGVTQTPKHLITATGQRVTLRCSPRSGDLSVYWYQQSLDQGLQFLIQYYNGEERAKGNILERFSAQQFPDLHSELNLSSLELGDSALYFCASSVGPDREETQYFGPGTRLLVL.

V is TRBV28 and J is TRBJ2-2; 10 nucleotides match TRBD2. The CDR3 contains 20 residues. V trimming: 4 bases; J trimming: 4 bases; junction bases outside the gene matches: 18. Germline lookup yields CDR1 MDHEN and CDR2 SYDVKM. The CDR3 nucleotides are TGTGCCAGCAGTTCCCCCACCTATCCGGTAGCGGGAGGAGGCACCGGGGAGCTGTTTTTT. Residues: CASSSPTYPVAGGGTGELFF.

This sequence joins TRBV4-1 and TRBJ2-7; no definite D call. This CDR3 comprises 13 residues. Germline loops: CDR1 MGHRA, CDR2 YSYEKL. Trimming took 0 bases from V and 7 from J, leaving 10 bases between them. In nucleotides, the CDR3 is TGCGCCAGCAGCCAAGACGAGAGGAAAGAGCAGTACTTC. Translating it yields CASSQDERKEQYF.

This sequence joins TRBV18 and TRBJ1-4, with TRBD1 matching over 7 bases. V dropped 2 bases and J dropped 3; count of bases not matched to a gene: 3. The CDR3 sequence is 15 residues long. Germline CDR1 and CDR2: KGHSH and LQKENI. CDR3 bases: TGTGCCAGCTCACCAAGACAGGGCCCTAATGAAAAACTGTTTTTT. It is translated as CASSPRQGPNEKLFF.

V gene TRBV19 combines with J gene TRBJ1-6, with D tentatively TRBD1 (6 bases). Trimming shortened V by 6 bases and J by 0 bases, and 12 bases separated the two germline ends. The germline gives CDR1 LNHDA, CDR2 SQIVND (reference sequence). The CDR3 extends over 16 amino acids. This chain's CDR3 is CASRTTGRSYNSPLHF. CDR3 bases: TGTGCCAGTAGGACCACAGGGCGCTCCTATAATTCACCCCTCCACTTT.

The rearrangement links TRBV6-5 to TRBJ1-6; 7 nucleotides line up with TRBD1. Germline V gene lookup returns CDR1 MNHEY and CDR2 SVGAGI. This CDR3 comprises 14 residues. V shed 2 bases, J shed 6 bases, and the junction held 1 base outside the gene matches. The CDR3 loop reads CASSYRDSNSPLHF. The CDR3 DNA follows: TGTGCCAGCAGTTACCGGGACAGTAATTCACCCCTCCACTTT.

The chain joins TRBV11-2 to TRBJ2-5; TRBD1 is a possible D gene (6 bases). V lost 5 bases to trimming and J lost 5 bases, with 15 bases between them. CDR3 length equals 14 residues. Per germline, CDR1 SGHAT and CDR2 FQNNGV. The DNA of the CDR3 is TGTGCCAGCAGCCTACTACAGGGTGGGGAGACCCAGTACTTC. Translated, it gives CASSLLQGGETQYF.

This sequence joins TRBV19 and TRBJ2-2, with 7 positions matching TRBD1. Trimming took 7 bases from V and 5 from J; bases not matched to a gene: 7. This CDR3 has 14 residues. Germline V gene lookup returns CDR1 LNHDA and CDR2 SQIVND (reference sequence). In DNA, the CDR3 is TGTGCCAGTATCGAGGGGGCCGGGACCGGGGAGCTGTTTTTT. It specifies CASIEGAGTGELFF.

The chain carries TRBV6-4 and TRBJ1-2; tentative D call: TRBD1 (6 bases). The CDR3 has 13 residues. CDR1 is MRHNA, CDR2 SNTAGT, per germline. V lost 6 bases to trimming and J lost 4 bases, with 12 bases between them. In DNA form, the CDR3 reads TGTGCCAGCAGGCAGGGGCCGGGCTATGGCTACACCTTC. Translation: CASRQGPGYGYTF.

The chain combines TRBV6-1 with TRBJ2-7; 9 bases align to TRBD1. V trimming: 9 bases; J trimming: 0 bases; junction bases outside the gene matches: 3. CDR1 is MNHNS and CDR2 is SASEGT in the germline V gene. CDR3 length: 13 residues. CDR3 in DNA: TGTGCCAGTTCGGGACAGGGCTCCTACGAGCAGTACTTC. As protein: CASSGQGSYEQYF.

V usage is TRBV6-5 and J usage is TRBJ2-3; no definite D call. V lost 5 bases and J 5 bases, leaving 8 bases between the germline ends. The germline gives CDR1 MNHEY, CDR2 SVGAGI. The CDR3 extends over 12 amino acids. As DNA, the CDR3 is TGTGCCAGCAGTCCCTCAGTAGATACGCAGTATTTT. It encodes CASSPSVDTQYF.